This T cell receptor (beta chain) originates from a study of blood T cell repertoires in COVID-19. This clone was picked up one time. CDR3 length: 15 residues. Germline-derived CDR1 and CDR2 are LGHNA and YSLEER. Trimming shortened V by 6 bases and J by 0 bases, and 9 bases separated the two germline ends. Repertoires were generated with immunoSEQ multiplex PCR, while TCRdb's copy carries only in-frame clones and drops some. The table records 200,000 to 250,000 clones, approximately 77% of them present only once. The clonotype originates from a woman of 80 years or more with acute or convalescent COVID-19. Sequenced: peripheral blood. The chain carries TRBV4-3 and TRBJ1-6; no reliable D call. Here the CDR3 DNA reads TGCGCCAGCAGACCCGGGAGCTCCTATAATTCACCCCTCCACTTT. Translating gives CASRPGSSYNSPLHF.